These 7 T cell receptor beta chains were sequenced from one sample in a study of T cells after posttransplantation cyclophosphamide. Assay: immunoSEQ multiplex PCR; the TCRdb copy retains only in-frame clones and omits some. The data list tens of thousands of clones, none observed once; approximately 2.4% falls to the top ten. The sequenced material came from PBMCs. The receptors derive from a man aged 50-60 years in good health, CMV-negative, and a related stem cell transplant donor.

This clone was seen many times. The CDR3 coding sequence is TGTGCCAGTAGTACTACAGGGGGTCACTACGAGCAGTACTTC. Its translation is CASSTTGGHYEQYF. The V gene is TRBV19, the J gene TRBJ2-7, with 8 bases matching TRBD1. With V trimmed by 4 bases and J by 3 bases, 5 bases remained unmatched. The CDR3 loop spans 14 amino acids. CDR1 and CDR2 from the germline V gene are LNHDA and SQIVND (reference sequence).

This clone came up a few times. The CDR3 DNA reads TGTGCCTGGAGTTTTTTAGCGGGGGCTCCCTACGAGCAGTACTTC. This encodes CAWSFLAGAPYEQYF. The V gene is TRBV30, the J gene TRBJ2-7, with TRBD2 matching 9 bases. Germline V gene lookup returns CDR1 GTSNPN and CDR2 SVGIG (reference sequence). J gave up 2 bases and V 2 bases, and 7 bases lay outside the gene matches. The CDR3 totals 15 residues.

This clone was seen more than once but under ten times. The gene calls are TRBV6-1 and TRBJ2-5; 7 bases map to TRBD1. Judging by the DNA end, TRBJ2-7 fits better; the J call may be wrong. Germline CDR1 MNHNS, CDR2 SASEGT. The CDR3 has 13 amino acids. Here the CDR3 reads CASQPGQTYEQYF. The DNA for the CDR3 is TGTGCCAGCCAACCGGGACAGACCTACGAGCAGTACTTC.

This clone was seen a handful of times. The CDR3: CASSLAGGTHEQFF. The CDR3 DNA reads TGTGCCAGCAGCTTAGCGGGGGGAACGCATGAGCAGTTCTTC. The chain links TRBV7-6 to TRBJ2-1; D possibly corresponds to TRBD2 (6 bases). The CDR3 spans 14 residues. Germline CDR1 SGHVS, CDR2 FNYEAQ. Between the trimmed V and J ends, which lost 0 bases and 8 bases, there was a span of 11 bases.

The rearrangement uses TRBV18 and TRBJ2-7; possible D gene TRBD1, 5 bases. Between the trimmed V and J ends, which lost 4 bases and 2 bases, there was a span of 15 bases. Germline-derived CDR1 and CDR2 are KGHSH and LQKENI. CDR3 length: 15 amino acids. Written as DNA, the CDR3 is TGTGCCAGCTCACGTAGGTCTTTGGGGCCCTACGAGCAGTACTTC. This sequence encodes CASSRRSLGPYEQYF. The full variable domain, completed using reference TRBV18 and TRBJ2-7, is NAGVMQNPRHLVRRRGQEARLRCSPMKGHSHVYWYRQLPEEGLKFMVYLQKENIIDESGMPKERFSAEFPKEGPSILRIQQVVRGDSAAYFCASSRRSLGPYEQYFGPGTRLTVT.

There are many counts of this clone. The rearrangement joins TRBV10-3 to TRBJ1-2; D is perhaps TRBD1 (5 bases). Trimming removed 0 bases at V and 5 bases at J, with 22 bases between. This CDR3 is 18 amino acids long. Germline lookup yields CDR1 ENHRY and CDR2 SYGVKD. As DNA, the CDR3 is TGTGCCATCAGTGAGTCCACAGGACAACCCCAACCGACATATGGCTACACCTTC. This gives the protein CAISESTGQPQPTYGYTF.

V and J are TRBV18 and TRBJ2-5; 7 nucleotides agree with TRBD1. The J call may be wrong; the DNA end is better matched by TRBJ2-7. This CDR3 has 14 residues. Germline assignment: CDR1 KGHSH and CDR2 LQKENI. The CDR3 loop is CASSPSTGAYEQYF. Written as DNA, the CDR3 is TGTGCCAGCTCACCCTCTACAGGGGCCTACGAGCAGTACTTC.